This TCR beta chain was captured in a study of blood T cell repertoires in COVID-19. Study information: The United States, Italy and Spain were the sources of the acute and convalescent COVID-19 samples. PBMCs, B-cell-depleted T cells, or T cells were the source of the cDNA or gDNA that made up the material.

Methods used by the authors: Reference gene primers were amplified, and this amplification served to estimate nucleated cell counts. This table comes from immunoSEQ multiplex PCR, and its TCRdb copy is limited to in-frame clones, with some not included. V, J and clone size are those of that table, while D and trimming were read from the DNA. The sample holds some 46,000 clones, over 70% seen once. The CDR3 has 15 amino acids. V shed 0 bases, J shed 6 bases, and the junction held 6 bases outside the gene matches. Per the germline V gene, CDR1 is MNHEY and CDR2 is SVGAGI. The gene calls are TRBV6-5 and TRBJ1-1, with 8 bases lining up with TRBD1. The sample consisted of peripheral blood. The sequence was collected from a woman aged 55-69 years with acute or convalescent COVID-19. The CDR3 DNA is TGTGCCAGCAGTTACTCTACAGGGGGGGTAGCTGAAGCTTTCTTT. Encoded protein: CASSYSTGGVAEAFF.